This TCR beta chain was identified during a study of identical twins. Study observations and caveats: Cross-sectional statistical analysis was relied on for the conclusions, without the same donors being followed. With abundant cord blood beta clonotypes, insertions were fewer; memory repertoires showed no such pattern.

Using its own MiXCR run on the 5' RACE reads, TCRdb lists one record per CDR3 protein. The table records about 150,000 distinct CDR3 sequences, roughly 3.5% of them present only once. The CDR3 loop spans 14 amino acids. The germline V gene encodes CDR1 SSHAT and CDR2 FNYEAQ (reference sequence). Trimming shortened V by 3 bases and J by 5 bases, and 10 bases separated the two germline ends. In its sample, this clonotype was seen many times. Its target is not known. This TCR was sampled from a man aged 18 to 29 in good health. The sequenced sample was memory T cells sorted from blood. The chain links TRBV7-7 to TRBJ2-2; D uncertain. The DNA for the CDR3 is TGTGCCAGCAGCTTTGGCCCGGGTACCGGGGAGCTGTTTTTT. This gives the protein CASSFGPGTGELFF.